The 13 T cell receptor beta chains below come from one sample, sequenced in a study of PD-1 blockade in classical Hodgkin lymphoma. Sequencing used immunoSEQ multiplex PCR; TCRdb keeps in-frame clones, though not all of them. The profile covers 15,000 to 20,000 clones, with around 75% appearing a single time and roughly 19% taken by the ten largest. Every one of the patients relapsed after autologous stem cell transplantation (brentuximab vedotin exposure was variable). The specimen was peripheral blood mononuclear cells (PBMCs), collected before the second cycle of nivolumab. The receptors originated from a human donor with classical Hodgkin lymphoma.

The count of this clone is one. The chain employs TRBV4-1 and TRBJ2-5; D not resolved. The CDR3 sequence is 14 residues long. Trimming removed 1 base at V and 5 bases at J, with 11 bases between. Germline CDR1 is MGHRA and CDR2 is YSYEKL. The CDR3, as DNA: TGCGCCAGCAGCCAAGGATTTCGAGAGGAGACCCAGTACTTC. This encodes CASSQGFREETQYF.

The chain recombines TRBV27 with TRBJ2-7; 11 bases are shared with TRBD2. Trimming at V came to 3 bases and at J to 3 bases, leaving 10 bases not matched to a gene. The CDR3 has 17 residues. CDR1 is MNHEY, CDR2 SMNVEV, per germline (reference sequence). In DNA form, the CDR3 reads TGTGCCAGCAGTTTGAGAGCCCCACTAGCGGGAGTCTACGAGCAGTACTTC. This sequence encodes CASSLRAPLAGVYEQYF.

The rearrangement links TRBV5-6 to TRBJ2-7; possible D gene TRBD1, 5 bases. The length of the CDR3 is 11 residues. V was pared by 4 bases and J by 5 bases, with 7 bases between. Germline V lookup: CDR1 SGHDT, CDR2 YYEEEE. CDR3 protein: CASSQGNEQYF. The CDR3 DNA sequence: TGTGCCAGCAGCCAGGGCAACGAGCAGTACTTC.

V gene TRBV30 combines with J gene TRBJ2-7; no firm D call. Germline lookup yields CDR1 GTSNPN and CDR2 SVGIG (reference sequence). The CDR3 extends over 13 amino acids. Trimming shortened V by 0 bases and J by 11 bases, and 17 bases separated the two germline ends. The CDR3 DNA follows: TGTGCCTGGAGTGTGGGCGGAGTACCGTTGGAGTACTTC. It yields the protein CAWSVGGVPLEYF.

The chain uses TRBV7-2 and TRBJ2-5; D uncertain. Germline V gene lookup returns CDR1 SGHTA and CDR2 FQGNSA. This CDR3 region has 11 residues. The germline V and J ends were trimmed by 5 bases and 9 bases, with 10 bases remaining between them. The CDR3 protein is CASSTRWAQYF. The CDR3 DNA is TGTGCCAGCAGCACCCGGTGGGCCCAGTACTTC.

The chain couples TRBV5-4 to TRBJ1-1; D ambiguous. The CDR3 loop spans 12 amino acids. V was clipped by 4 bases and J by 3 bases, with 7 bases between them. Germline-derived CDR1 and CDR2 are SGHNT and YYREEE (reference sequence). The CDR3 bases are TGTGCCAGCAGCCAGGTACACACTGAAGCTTTCTTT. It is translated as CASSQVHTEAFF.

The chain links TRBV15 to TRBJ1-5; the D gene is possibly TRBD1 (6 bases). Per the germline V gene, CDR1 is LNHNV and CDR2 is YYDKDF (reference sequence). The CDR3 is made up of 16 amino acids. The V end was cut by 1 base, the J end by 7 bases, with 17 bases between. The DNA for the CDR3 is TGTGCCACCAGCAGAGGGCAAGGCAGGGACAACCAGCCCCAGCATTTT. As protein: CATSRGQGRDNQPQHF.

This clone is a singleton in its sample. The chain combines TRBV5-6 with TRBJ1-5, with D possibly TRBD1 on 5 matching bases. This CDR3 is built from 14 residues. Deletions cut 0 bases from V and 9 bases from J, with 13 bases between. CDR1 is SGHDT and CDR2 is YYEEEE in the germline V gene. The CDR3 here is CASSLATGHSPQHF. The CDR3 bases are TGTGCCAGCAGCTTGGCCACAGGTCATTCGCCCCAGCATTTT.

CDR3 coding DNA: TGTGCCAGCTCACCACCGCAGATTAATCGGGTTCAGCCCCAGCATTTT. This encodes CASSPPQINRVQPQHF. The gene calls are TRBV18 and TRBJ1-5; D gene unclear. This CDR3 comprises 16 residues. Trimming removed 0 bases from V and 6 bases from J, with 15 bases in between. Germline V gene sequence: CDR1 KGHSH, CDR2 LQKENI.

The V call is TRBV15, the J call TRBJ1-6, with D unclear. CDR3 length: 15 amino acids. With 0 bases removed from V and 8 bases from J, the gap between germline ends came to 11 bases. Germline-derived CDR1 and CDR2 are LNHNV and YYDKDF (reference sequence). This CDR3 reads CATSRDTGYDSPLHF. The DNA of the CDR3 is TGTGCCACCAGCAGAGATACCGGGTACGATTCACCCCTCCACTTT. Based on the CDR3 plus reference TRBV15 and TRBJ1-6, the full variable domain is DAMVIQNPRYQVTQFGKPVTLSCSQTLNHNVMYWYQQKSSQAPKLLFHYYDKDFNNEADTPDNFQSRRPNTSFCFLDIRSPGLGDTAMYLCATSRDTGYDSPLHFGNGTRLTVT.

CDR3 residues: CASSLDGALNEKLFF. CDR3 coding DNA: TGTGCCAGCAGCTTAGATGGCGCATTAAATGAAAAACTGTTTTTT. V is TRBV11-3 and J is TRBJ1-4, with D unresolved. Germline V CDR1 and CDR2: SGHNT, YENEEA. The CDR3 totals 15 residues. V was cut by 0 bases and J by 5 bases, with 10 bases left in between.

The rearrangement links TRBV4-2 to TRBJ2-1, with 8 bases that match TRBD2. The germline V gene encodes CDR1 LGHNA and CDR2 YNFKEQ. The CDR3 runs 15 residues. V was clipped by 2 bases and J by 6 bases; unmatched bases: 6. The CDR3 here is CASSQRAGDANEQFF. In DNA form, the CDR3 reads TGTGCCAGCAGCCAACGAGCGGGAGATGCCAATGAGCAGTTCTTC.

This chain joins TRBV10-3 and TRBJ2-4, with 8 nucleotides matching TRBD1. Germline V gene lookup returns CDR1 ENHRY and CDR2 SYGVKD. The CDR3 extends over 18 amino acids. The V and J ends lost 0 bases and 0 bases, in that order; junction bases with no gene match: 7. CDR3 sequence: CAISESPGGEGAKNIQYF. The DNA for the CDR3 is TGTGCCATCAGTGAGTCACCAGGGGGCGAAGGAGCCAAAAACATTCAGTACTTC.